This T cell receptor (beta chain) was recorded in a study of T-cell memory formation after mild COVID-19. Study-level information: In these data, TCR clusters were largely donor specific.

Germline CDR1 and CDR2: SEHNR and FQNEAQ (reference sequence). The CDR3 sequence is 16 residues long. With V trimmed by 3 bases and J by 5 bases, 10 bases remained unmatched. Overall study results and limits: Within pre-infection memory, some responding clones were found, suggesting cross-reactive memory joined. Shrinking CD4+ clones resided mostly in CM and EM, and CD8+ ones in EMRA.

In the case of this clonotype: Its antigen is unknown.

MiXCR, run by TCRdb on the 5' RACE reads, gives a single entry per CDR3 protein. The data hold some 490,000 distinct CDR3 sequences, with about 20% observed a single time. This sequence was found in an adult woman who had mild COVID-19 (a few samples of this study predate the infection). Cell type and time point are not known. The specimen was PBMCs or a T cell subset sorted from them (not recorded which). V usage is TRBV7-9 and J usage is TRBJ2-1; TRBD2 matches 7 bases. CDR3: CASSFPPGGSDNEQFF. The CDR3 DNA follows: TGTGCCAGCAGCTTTCCACCGGGGGGTTCAGACAATGAGCAGTTCTTC.